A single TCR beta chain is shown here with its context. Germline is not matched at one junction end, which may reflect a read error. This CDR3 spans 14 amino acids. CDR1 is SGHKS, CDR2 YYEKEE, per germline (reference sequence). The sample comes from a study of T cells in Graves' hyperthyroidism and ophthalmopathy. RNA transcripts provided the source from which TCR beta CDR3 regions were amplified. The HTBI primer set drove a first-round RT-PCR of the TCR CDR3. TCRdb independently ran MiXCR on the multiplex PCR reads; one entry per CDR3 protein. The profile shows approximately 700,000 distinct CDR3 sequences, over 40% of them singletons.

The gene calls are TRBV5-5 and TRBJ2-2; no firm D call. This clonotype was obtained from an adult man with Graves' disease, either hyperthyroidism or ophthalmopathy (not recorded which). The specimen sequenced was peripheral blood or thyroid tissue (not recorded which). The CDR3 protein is CASSSGFDTGELFF. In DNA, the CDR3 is TGCGCCAGCAGCTCGGGCTTCGACACCGGGGAGCTGTTTTTT. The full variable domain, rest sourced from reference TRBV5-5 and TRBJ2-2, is DAGVTQSPTHLIKTRGQQVTLRCSPISGHKSVSWYQQVLGQGPQFIFQYYEKEERGRGNFPDRFSARQFPNYSSELNVNALLLGDSALYLCASSSGFDTGELFFGEGSRLTVL.